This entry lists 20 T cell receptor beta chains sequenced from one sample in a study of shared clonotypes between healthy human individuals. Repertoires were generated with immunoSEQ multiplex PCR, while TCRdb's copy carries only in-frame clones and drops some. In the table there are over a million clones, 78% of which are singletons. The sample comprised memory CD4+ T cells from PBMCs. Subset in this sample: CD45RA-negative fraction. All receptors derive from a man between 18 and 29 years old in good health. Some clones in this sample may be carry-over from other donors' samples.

CDR3 residues: CASSQGRDSHYEQYF. The CDR3, as DNA: TGTGCCAGCAGCCAAGGAAGGGACTCTCACTACGAGCAGTACTTC. V gene TRBV14 combines with J gene TRBJ2-7; perhaps TRBD2 as D (6 bases). Looked up from germline, CDR1 is SGHDN and CDR2 is FVKESK. CDR3 length: 15 amino acids. Trimming pared 1 base from V and 3 bases from J, leaving 13 bases between.

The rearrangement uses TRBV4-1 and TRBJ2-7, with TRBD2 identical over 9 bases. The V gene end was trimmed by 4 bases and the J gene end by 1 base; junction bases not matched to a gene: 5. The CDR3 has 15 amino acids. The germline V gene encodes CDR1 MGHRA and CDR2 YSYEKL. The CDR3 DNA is TGCGCCAGCAGCCTAACCACTAGCGGGTCCTACGAGCAGTACTTC. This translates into CASSLTTSGSYEQYF.

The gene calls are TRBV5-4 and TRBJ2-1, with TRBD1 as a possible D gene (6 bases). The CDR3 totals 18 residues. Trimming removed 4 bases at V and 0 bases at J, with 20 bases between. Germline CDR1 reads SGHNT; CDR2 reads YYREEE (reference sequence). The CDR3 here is CASSPGTRTLRSYNEQFF. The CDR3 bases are TGTGCCAGCAGCCCCGGGACAAGGACCCTACGCTCCTACAATGAGCAGTTCTTC.

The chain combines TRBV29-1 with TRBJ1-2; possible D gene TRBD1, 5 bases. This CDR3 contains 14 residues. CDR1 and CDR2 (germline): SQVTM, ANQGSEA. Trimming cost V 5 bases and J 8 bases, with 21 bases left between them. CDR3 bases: TGCAGCGTTATCGTCCCCTCCGGGGCAGGGGGCTACACCTTC. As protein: CSVIVPSGAGGYTF.

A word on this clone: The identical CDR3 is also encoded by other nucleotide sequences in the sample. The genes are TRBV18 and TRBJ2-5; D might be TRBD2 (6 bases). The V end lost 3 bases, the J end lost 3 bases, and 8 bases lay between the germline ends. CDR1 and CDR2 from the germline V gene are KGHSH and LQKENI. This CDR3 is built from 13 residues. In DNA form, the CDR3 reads TGTGCCAGCTCACCCGGAGGGGAAGAGACCCAGTACTTC. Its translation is CASSPGGEETQYF.

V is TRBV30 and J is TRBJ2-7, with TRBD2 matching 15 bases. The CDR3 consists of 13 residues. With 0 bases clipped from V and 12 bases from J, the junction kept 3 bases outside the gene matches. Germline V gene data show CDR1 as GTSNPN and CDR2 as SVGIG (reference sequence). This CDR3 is CAWSVWTSGRVYF. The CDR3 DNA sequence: TGTGCCTGGAGTGTATGGACTAGCGGGAGGGTGTACTTC.

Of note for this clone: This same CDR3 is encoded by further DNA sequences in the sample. CDR3 region: CASSEVGWGNQPQHF. In DNA form, the CDR3 reads TGTGCCAGCAGTGAAGTGGGCTGGGGCAATCAGCCCCAGCATTTT. The chain combines TRBV6-1 with TRBJ1-5; the D is unclear. V lost 1 base and J lost 2, with 9 bases in between. The germline gives CDR1 MNHNS, CDR2 SASEGT. CDR3 length equals 15 residues.

The CDR3 sequence: CAIKVVQGSNQPQHF. The CDR3 DNA reads as TGTGCCATCAAAGTGGTCCAGGGTAGCAATCAGCCCCAGCATTTT. The J gene is TRBJ1-5, the V gene TRBV6-1, with D possibly matching TRBD1 (5 bases). There are 15 residues in the CDR3. The ends were cut back, 10 bases at V and 0 bases at J, with 16 bases in the middle. Germline CDR1 and CDR2: MNHNS and SASEGT.

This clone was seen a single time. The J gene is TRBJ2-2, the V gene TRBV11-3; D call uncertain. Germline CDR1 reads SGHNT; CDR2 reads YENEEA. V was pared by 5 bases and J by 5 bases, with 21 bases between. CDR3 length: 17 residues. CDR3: CASSPGPGRALTGELFF. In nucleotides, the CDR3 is TGTGCCAGCAGCCCTGGCCCAGGCCGGGCACTTACCGGGGAGCTGTTTTTT.

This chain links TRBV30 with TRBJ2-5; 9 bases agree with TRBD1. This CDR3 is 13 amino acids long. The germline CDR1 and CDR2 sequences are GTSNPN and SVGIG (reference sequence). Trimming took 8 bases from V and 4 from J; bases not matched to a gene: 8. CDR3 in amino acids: CAGEQGARETQYF. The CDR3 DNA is TGTGCCGGGGAACAGGGGGCGAGAGAGACCCAGTACTTC.

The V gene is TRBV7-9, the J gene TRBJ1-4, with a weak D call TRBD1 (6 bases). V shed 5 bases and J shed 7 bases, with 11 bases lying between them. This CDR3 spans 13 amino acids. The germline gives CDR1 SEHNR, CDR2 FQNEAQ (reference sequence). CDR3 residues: CASSPGTFEKLFF. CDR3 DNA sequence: TGTGCCAGCAGCCCGGGGACATTTGAAAAACTGTTTTTT.

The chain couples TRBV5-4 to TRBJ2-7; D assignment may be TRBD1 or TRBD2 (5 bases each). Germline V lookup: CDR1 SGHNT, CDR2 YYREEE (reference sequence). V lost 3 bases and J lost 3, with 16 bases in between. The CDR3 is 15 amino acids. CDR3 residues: CASSSPRGAGYEQYF. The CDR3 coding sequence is TGTGCCAGCAGCTCTCCGAGGGGCGCGGGCTACGAGCAGTACTTC. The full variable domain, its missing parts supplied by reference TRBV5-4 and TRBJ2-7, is ETGVTQSPTHLIKTRGQQVTLRCSSQSGHNTVSWYQQALGQGPQFIFQYYREEENGRGNFPPRFSGLQFPNYSSELNVNALELDDSALYLCASSSPRGAGYEQYFGPGTRLTVT.

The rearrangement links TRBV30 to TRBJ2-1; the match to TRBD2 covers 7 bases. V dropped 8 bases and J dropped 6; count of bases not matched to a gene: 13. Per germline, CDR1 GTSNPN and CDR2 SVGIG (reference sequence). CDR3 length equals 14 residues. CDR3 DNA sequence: TGTGCCAGTTCAGAGGGAGGGCCAACCAATGAGCAGTTCTTC. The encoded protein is CASSEGGPTNEQFF.

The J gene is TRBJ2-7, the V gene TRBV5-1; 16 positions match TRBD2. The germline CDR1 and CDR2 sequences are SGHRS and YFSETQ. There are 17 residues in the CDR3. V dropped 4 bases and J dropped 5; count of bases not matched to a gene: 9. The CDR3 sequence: CASSPGLAGGYRNEQYF. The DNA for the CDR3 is TGCGCCAGCAGCCCGGGACTAGCGGGAGGGTATCGGAACGAGCAGTACTTC.

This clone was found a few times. CDR3 region: CASRRVQSSYEQYF. As DNA, the CDR3 is TGCGCCAGCCGACGGGTACAGAGCTCCTACGAGCAGTACTTC. V is TRBV5-1 and J is TRBJ2-7; D call uncertain. Deletions cut 7 bases from V and 0 bases from J, with 14 bases between. From germline, CDR1 is SGHRS and CDR2 YFSETQ. The CDR3 covers 14 residues.

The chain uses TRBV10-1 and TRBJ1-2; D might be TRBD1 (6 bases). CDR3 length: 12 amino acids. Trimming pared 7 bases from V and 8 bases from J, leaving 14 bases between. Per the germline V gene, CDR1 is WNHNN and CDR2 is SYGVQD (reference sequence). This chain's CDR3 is CASTHRDRGYTF. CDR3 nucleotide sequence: TGCGCCAGCACGCACAGGGATAGAGGCTACACCTTC.

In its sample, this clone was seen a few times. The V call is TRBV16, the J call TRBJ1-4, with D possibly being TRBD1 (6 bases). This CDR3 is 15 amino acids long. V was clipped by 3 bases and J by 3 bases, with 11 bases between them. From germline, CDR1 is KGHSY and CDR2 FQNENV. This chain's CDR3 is CASSHGQPSNEKLFF. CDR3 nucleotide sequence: TGTGCCAGCAGCCACGGACAGCCGTCTAATGAAAAACTGTTTTTT.

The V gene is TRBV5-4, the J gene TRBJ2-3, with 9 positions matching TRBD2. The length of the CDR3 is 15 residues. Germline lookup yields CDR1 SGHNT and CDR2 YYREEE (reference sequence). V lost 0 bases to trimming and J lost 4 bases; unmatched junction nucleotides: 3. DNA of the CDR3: TGTGCCAGCAGCTTGGGCGGGGGGGTGCCAGATACGCAGTATTTT. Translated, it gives CASSLGGGVPDTQYF.

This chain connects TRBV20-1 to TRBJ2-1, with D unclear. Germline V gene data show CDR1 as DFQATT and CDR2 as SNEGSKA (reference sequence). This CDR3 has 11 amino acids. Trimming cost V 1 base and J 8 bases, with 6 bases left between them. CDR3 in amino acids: CSARVFDEQFF. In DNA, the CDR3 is TGCAGTGCTAGAGTGTTCGATGAGCAGTTCTTC.

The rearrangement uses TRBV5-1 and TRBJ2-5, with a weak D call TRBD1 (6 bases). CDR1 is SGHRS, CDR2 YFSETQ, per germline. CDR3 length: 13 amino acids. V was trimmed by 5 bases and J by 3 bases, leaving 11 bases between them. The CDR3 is CASRKGDEETQYF. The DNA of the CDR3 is TGCGCCAGCAGAAAGGGGGATGAAGAGACCCAGTACTTC.